This TCR beta chain derives from a study of cytomegalovirus exposure and HLA in healthy donors. Broader study findings: TCR beta chain V- and J-gene trimming was linked, in a later analysis, to a missense variant in DCLRE1C. Productive rates of about 87% or about 30% were seen for most TCR beta V segments in an earlier analysis. A later analysis found TCR association rates differed by HLA locus, highest for DRB1 and lowest for HLA-C.

The ends were cut back, 6 bases at V and 2 bases at J, with 13 bases in the middle. CDR3 size: 14 residues. CDR1 MDHEN and CDR2 SYDVKM come from the germline V gene. In the case of this clone: Its antigen is not identified.

The PCR contained 60 Vbeta and 13 Jbeta primers. Measured with immunoSEQ multiplex PCR; TCRdb has only the in-frame clones, and not every one. The data hold about 140,000 clones, with 76% observed a single time. Sequenced sample: PBMCs. The V gene is TRBV28, the J gene TRBJ2-5, with D possibly matching TRBD1 (6 bases). The receptor was derived from a man between 35 and 55 years old in good health and CMV-seronegative. Here the CDR3 DNA reads TGTGCCAGCAGCCAATTGGACAGACAAGAGACCCAGTACTTC. The encoded protein is CASSQLDRQETQYF.